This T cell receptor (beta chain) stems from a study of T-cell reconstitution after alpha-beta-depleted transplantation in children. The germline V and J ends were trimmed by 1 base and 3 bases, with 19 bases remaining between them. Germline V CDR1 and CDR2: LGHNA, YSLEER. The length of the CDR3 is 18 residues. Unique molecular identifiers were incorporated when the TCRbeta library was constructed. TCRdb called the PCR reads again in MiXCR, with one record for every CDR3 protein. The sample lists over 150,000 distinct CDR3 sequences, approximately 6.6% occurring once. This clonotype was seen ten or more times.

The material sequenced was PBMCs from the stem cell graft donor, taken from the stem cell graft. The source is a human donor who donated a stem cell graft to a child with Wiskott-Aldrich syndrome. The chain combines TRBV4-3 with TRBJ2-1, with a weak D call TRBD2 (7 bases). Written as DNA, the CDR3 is TGCGCCAGCAGCCAAGTCGGGGTAGGGGGGGCGAGCTACAATGAGCAGTTCTTC. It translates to CASSQVGVGGASYNEQFF.